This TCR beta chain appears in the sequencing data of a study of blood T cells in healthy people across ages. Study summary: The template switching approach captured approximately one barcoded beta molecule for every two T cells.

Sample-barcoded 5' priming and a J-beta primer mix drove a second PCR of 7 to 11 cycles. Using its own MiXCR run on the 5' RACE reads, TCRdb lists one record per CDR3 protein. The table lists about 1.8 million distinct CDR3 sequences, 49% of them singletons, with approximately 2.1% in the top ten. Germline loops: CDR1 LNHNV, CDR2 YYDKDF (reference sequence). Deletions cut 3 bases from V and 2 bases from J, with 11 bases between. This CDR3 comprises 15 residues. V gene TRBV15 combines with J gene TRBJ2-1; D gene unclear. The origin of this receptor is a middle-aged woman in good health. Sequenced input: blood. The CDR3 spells CATSRGEVAYNEQFF. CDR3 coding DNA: TGTGCCACCAGCAGGGGTGAGGTCGCCTACAATGAGCAGTTCTTC.